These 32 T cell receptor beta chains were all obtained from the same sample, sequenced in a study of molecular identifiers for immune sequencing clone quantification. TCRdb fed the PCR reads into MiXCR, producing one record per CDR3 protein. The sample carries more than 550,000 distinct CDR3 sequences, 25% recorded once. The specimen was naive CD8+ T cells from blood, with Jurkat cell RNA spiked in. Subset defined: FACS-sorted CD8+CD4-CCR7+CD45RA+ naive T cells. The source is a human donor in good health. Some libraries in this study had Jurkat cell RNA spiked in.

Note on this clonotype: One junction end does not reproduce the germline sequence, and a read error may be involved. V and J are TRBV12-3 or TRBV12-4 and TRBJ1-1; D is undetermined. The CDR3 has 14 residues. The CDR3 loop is CASSLAGLNSEAFF. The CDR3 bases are TGTGCCAGCAGTTTAGCTGGGCTGAACTCTGAAGCTTTCTTT.

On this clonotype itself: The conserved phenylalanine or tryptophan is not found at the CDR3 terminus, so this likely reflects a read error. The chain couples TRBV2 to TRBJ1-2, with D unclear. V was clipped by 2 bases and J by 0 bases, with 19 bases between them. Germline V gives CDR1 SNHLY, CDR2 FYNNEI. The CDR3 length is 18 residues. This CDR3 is CASSERPLPMPANYGYTL. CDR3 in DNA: TGTGCCAGCAGTGAACGTCCGCTTCCAATGCCCGCTAACTATGGCTACACCCTC.

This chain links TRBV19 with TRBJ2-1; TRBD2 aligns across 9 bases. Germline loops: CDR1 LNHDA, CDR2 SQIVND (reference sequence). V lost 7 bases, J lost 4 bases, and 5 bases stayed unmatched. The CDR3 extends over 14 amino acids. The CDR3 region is CASKAGGRYNEQFF. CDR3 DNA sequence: TGTGCCAGTAAAGCGGGGGGTCGGTACAATGAGCAGTTCTTC.

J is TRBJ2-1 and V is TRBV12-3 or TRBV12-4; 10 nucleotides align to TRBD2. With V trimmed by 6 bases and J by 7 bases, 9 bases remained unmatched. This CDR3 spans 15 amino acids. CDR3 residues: CASSTAGGPENEQFF. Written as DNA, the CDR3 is TGTGCCAGCAGCACAGCGGGAGGGCCGGAGAATGAGCAGTTCTTC.

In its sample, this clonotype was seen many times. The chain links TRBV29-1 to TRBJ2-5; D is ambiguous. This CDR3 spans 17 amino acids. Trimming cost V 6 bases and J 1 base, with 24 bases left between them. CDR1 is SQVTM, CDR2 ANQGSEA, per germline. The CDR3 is CSVTGPGRTDVQETQYF. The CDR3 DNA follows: TGCAGCGTAACCGGGCCCGGACGGACCGACGTCCAAGAGACCCAGTACTTC.

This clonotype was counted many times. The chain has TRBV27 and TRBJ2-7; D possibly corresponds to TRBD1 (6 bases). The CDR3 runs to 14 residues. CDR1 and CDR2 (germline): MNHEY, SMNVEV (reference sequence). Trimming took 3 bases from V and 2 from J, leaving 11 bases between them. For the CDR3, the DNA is TGTGCCAGCAGTTTCCCAGGACAGCCCTACGAGCAGTACTTC. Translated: CASSFPGQPYEQYF.

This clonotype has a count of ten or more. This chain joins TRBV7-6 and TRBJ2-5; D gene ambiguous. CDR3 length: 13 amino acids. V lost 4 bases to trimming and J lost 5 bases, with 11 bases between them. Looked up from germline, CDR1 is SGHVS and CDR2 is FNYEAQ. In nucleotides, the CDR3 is TGTGCCAGCAGCTCCGATAGTGGGGAGACCCAGTACTTC. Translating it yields CASSSDSGETQYF.

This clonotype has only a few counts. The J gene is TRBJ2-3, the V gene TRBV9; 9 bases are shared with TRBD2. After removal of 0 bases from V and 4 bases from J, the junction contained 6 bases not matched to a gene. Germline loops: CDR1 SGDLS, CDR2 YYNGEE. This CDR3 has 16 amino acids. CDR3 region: CASSVGGGGASDTQYF. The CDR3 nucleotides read TGTGCCAGCAGCGTAGGGGGCGGGGGGGCCTCAGATACGCAGTATTTT.

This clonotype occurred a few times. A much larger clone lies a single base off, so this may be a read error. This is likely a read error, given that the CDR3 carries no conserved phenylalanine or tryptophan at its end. This chain's CDR3 is CAPLYVQSTDTQYL. The CDR3 DNA reads TGTGCCCCTCTATACGTCCAAAGCACAGATACGCAGTATTTG. The chain uses TRBV28 and TRBJ2-3, with D unclear. From germline, CDR1 is MDHEN and CDR2 SYDVKM. With 11 bases removed from V and 0 bases from J, the gap between germline ends came to 15 bases. This CDR3 region has 14 residues.

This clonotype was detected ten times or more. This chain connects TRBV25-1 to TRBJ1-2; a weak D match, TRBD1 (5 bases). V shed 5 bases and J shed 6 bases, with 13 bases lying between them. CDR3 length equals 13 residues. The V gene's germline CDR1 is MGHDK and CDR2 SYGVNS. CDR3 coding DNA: TGTGCCAGCAGTCACTCCGGGGCAAATGGCTACACCTTC. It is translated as CASSHSGANGYTF.

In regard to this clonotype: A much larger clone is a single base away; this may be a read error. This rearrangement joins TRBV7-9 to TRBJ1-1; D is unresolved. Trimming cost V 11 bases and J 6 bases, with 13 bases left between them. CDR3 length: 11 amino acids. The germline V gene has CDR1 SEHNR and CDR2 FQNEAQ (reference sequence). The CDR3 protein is CAGGGGAEAFF. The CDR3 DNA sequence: TGTGCCGGCGGCGGAGGTGCTGAAGCTTTCTTT.

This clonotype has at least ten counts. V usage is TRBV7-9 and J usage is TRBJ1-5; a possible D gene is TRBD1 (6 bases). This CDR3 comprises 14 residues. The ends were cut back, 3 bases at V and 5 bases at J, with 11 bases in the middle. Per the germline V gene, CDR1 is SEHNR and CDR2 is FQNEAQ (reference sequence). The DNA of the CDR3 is TGTGCCAGCAGCTTTGCGGCAGGGGATCAGCCCCAGCATTTT. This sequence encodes CASSFAAGDQPQHF.

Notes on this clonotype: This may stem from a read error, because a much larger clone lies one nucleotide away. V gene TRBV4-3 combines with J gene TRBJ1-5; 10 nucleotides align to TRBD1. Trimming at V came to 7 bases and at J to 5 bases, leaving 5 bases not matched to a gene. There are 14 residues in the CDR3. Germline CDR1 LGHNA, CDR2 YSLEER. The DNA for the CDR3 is TGCGCCAGCAACCATGGGACAGGGGATCAGCCCCAGCATTTT. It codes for CASNHGTGDQPQHF.

The CDR3 region is CASSSGTAGLAKNIQYF. The CDR3 bases are TGTGCCAGCAGCTCAGGTACAGCGGGACTAGCCAAAAACATTCAGTACTTC. V gene TRBV5-5 combines with J gene TRBJ2-4, with 7 nucleotides matching TRBD2. V was clipped by 3 bases and J by 0 bases; unmatched bases: 9. Germline V CDR1 and CDR2: SGHKS, YYEKEE (reference sequence). This CDR3 is 17 amino acids long.

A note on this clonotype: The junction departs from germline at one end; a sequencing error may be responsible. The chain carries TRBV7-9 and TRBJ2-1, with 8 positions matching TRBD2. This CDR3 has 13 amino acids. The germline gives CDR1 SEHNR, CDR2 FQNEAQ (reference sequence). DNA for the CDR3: TGTGCCAGCAGCTTAACTAGCGGATTGGAGCAGCTCTTC. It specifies CASSLTSGLEQLF.

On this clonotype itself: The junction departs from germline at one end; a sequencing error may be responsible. CDR3: CTSSQGGRLGEEAFF. For the CDR3, the DNA is TGCACCAGCAGCCAAGGGGGCAGGCTGGGGGAGGAAGCTTTCTTT. The V and J genes are TRBV4-1 and TRBJ1-1; 7 nucleotides agree with TRBD1. This CDR3 has 15 residues. Germline assignment: CDR1 MGHRA and CDR2 YSYEKL.

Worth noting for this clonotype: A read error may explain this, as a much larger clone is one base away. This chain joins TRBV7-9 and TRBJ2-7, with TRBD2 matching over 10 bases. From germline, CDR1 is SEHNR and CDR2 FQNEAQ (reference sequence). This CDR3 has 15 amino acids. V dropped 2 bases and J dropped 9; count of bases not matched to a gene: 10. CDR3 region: CASSLPAGGPHAQYF. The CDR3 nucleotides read TGTGCCAGCAGCTTACCAGCGGGAGGGCCCCACGCGCAGTACTTC. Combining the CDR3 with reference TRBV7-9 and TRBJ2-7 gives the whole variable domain DTGVSQNPRHKITKRGQNVTFRCDPISEHNRLYWYRQTLGQGPEFLTYFQNEAQLEKSRLLSDRFSAERPKGSFSTLEIQRTEQGDSAMYLCASSLPAGGPHAQYFGPGTRLTVT.

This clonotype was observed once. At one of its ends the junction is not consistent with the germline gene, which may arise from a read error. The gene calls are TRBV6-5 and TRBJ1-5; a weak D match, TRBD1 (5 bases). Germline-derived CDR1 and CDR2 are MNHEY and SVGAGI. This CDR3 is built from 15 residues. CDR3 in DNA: TGTGCCAGCAAGACAGTCCCATCAGGCAATCAGCCCCAGCAGTTT. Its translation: CASKTVPSGNQPQQF.

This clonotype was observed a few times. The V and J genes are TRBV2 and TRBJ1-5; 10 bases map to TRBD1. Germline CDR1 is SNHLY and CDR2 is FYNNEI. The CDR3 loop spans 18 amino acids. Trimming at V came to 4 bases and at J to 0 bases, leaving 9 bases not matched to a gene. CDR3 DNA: TGTGCCAGCAGTGTATTGGGGACAGGGGCTGATAGCAATCAGCCCCAGCATTTT. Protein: CASSVLGTGADSNQPQHF.

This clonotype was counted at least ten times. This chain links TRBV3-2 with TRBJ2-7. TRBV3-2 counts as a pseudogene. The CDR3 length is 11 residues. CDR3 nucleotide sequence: TGTGCCAGCAGCCAAGGGGCTGGGCAGTACTTC. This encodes CASSQGAGQYF.

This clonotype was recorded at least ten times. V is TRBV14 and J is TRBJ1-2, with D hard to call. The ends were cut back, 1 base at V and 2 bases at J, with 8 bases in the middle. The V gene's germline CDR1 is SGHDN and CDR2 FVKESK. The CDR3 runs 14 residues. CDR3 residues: CASSQVGVNYGYTF. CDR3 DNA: TGTGCCAGCAGCCAAGTCGGCGTGAACTATGGCTACACCTTC.

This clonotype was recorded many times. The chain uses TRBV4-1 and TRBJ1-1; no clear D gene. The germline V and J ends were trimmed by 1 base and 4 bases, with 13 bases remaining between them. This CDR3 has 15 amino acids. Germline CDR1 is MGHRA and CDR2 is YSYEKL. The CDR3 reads CASSQVYLGVTEAFF. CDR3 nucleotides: TGCGCCAGCAGCCAAGTTTACCTTGGTGTCACTGAAGCTTTCTTT.

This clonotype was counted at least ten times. The CDR3 protein is CASSGQGTEQYF. In DNA form, the CDR3 reads TGTGCCAGCAGCGGACAGGGAACCGAGCAGTACTTC. The chain couples TRBV9 to TRBJ2-7; 7 bases are a match to TRBD1. With 3 bases clipped from V and 6 bases from J, the junction kept 3 bases outside the gene matches. Germline V gives CDR1 SGDLS, CDR2 YYNGEE. The CDR3 runs 12 residues.

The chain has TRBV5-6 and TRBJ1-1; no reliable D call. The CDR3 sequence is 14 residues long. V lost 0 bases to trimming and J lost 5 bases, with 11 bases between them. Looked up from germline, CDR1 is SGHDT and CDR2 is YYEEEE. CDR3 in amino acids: CASSLVGLGTEAFF. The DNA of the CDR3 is TGTGCCAGCAGCTTGGTTGGCCTGGGAACTGAAGCTTTCTTT.

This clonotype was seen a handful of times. The CDR3 spells CASTPPGASGENITPGGEQFF. The CDR3, as DNA: TGTGCCAGCACCCCACCTGGGGCTAGCGGGGAAAATATTACCCCTGGCGGTGAGCAGTTCTTC. The rearrangement links TRBV6-2 or TRBV6-3 to TRBJ2-1, with 9 bases matching TRBD2. Trimming at V came to 7 bases and at J to 9 bases, leaving 31 bases not matched to a gene. CDR1 MNHEY and CDR2 SVGEGT come from the germline V gene. This CDR3 has 21 amino acids.

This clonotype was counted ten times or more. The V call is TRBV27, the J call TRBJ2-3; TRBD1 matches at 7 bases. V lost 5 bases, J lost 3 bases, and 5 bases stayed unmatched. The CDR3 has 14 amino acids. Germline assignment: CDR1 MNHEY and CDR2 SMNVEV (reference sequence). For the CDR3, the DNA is TGTGCCAGCAGTATTGACAGGGCTACAGATACGCAGTATTTT. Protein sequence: CASSIDRATDTQYF.

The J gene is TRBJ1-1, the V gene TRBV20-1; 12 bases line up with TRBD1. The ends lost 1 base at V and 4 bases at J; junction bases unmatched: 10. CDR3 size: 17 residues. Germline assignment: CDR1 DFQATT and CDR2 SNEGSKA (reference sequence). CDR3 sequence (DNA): TGCAGTGCTAGAGGAGTCGGGGACAGGGGGCCTGGCACTGAAGCTTTCTTT. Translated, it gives CSARGVGDRGPGTEAFF.

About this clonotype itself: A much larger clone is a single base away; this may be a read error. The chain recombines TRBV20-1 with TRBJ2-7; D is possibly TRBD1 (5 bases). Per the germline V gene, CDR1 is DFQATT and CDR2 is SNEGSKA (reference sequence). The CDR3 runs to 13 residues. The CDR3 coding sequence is TGCAGTGCTAGTCAGGGTTGGCCTGAAGGGCAGCACTTC. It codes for CSASQGWPEGQHF.

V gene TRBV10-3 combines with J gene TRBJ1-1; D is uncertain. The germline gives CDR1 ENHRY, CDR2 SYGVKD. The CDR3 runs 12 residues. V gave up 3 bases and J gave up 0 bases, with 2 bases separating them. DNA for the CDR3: TGTGCCATCAGTGATATGAACACTGAAGCTTTCTTT. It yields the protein CAISDMNTEAFF.

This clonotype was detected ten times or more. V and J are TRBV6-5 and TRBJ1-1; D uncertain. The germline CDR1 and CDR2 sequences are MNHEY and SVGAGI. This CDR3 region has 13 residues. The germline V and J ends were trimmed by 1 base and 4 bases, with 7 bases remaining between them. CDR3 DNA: TGTGCCAGCAGTTACTTGGGAGGCACTGAAGCTTTCTTT. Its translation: CASSYLGGTEAFF.

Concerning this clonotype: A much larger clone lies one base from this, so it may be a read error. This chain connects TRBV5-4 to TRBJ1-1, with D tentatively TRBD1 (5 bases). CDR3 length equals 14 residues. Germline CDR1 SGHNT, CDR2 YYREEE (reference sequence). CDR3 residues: CASSLDRSLLEALF. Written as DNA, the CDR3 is TGTGCCAGCAGCTTGGACAGGTCTTTATTAGAAGCTCTCTTT.

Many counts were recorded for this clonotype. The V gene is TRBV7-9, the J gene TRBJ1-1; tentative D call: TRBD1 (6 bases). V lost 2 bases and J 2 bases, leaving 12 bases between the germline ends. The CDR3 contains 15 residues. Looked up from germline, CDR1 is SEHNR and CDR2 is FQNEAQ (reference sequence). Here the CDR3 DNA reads TGTGCCAGCAGCTTAAACCTACAGGGAAACACTGAAGCTTTCTTT. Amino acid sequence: CASSLNLQGNTEAFF. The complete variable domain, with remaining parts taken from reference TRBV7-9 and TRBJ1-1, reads DTGVSQNPRHKITKRGQNVTFRCDPISEHNRLYWYRQTLGQGPEFLTYFQNEAQLEKSRLLSDRFSAERPKGSFSTLEIQRTEQGDSAMYLCASSLNLQGNTEAFFGQGTRLTVV.